One sample yielded the 18 T cell receptor beta chains listed below, sequenced in a study of T-cell reconstitution after alpha-beta-depleted transplantation in children. Unique molecular identifiers were used to barcode this TCRbeta library. TCRdb itself ran the PCR reads through MiXCR, one entry per CDR3 protein. The sample has roughly 500,000 distinct CDR3 sequences, roughly an eighth seen once. The sequencing used PBMCs from the stem cell graft donor, collected from the stem cell graft. These receptors were obtained from a human donor who donated a stem cell graft to a child with combined immunodeficiency.

This clonotype appeared many times. V gene TRBV12-3 or TRBV12-4 combines with J gene TRBJ1-1, with D possibly being TRBD1 (6 bases). This CDR3 has 13 residues. Trimming removed 7 bases from V and 11 bases from J, with 20 bases in between. This CDR3 reads CASNVPDGGHAFF. DNA of the CDR3: TGTGCCAGCAACGTTCCCGACGGGGGGCATGCTTTCTTT.

About this clonotype: A read error is possible here, since a much larger clone lies one base away. The CDR3, as DNA: TGTGCCAGCAGTTTTAGCGGGAGGGCCAACGAGCAGTACTTC. It codes for CASSFSGRANEQYF. The chain couples TRBV6-5 to TRBJ2-7; 11 bases align to TRBD2. CDR3 length equals 14 residues. CDR1 and CDR2 (germline): MNHEY, SVGAGI. Trimming took 4 bases from V and 5 from J; bases not matched to a gene: 4.

The V and J genes are TRBV6-5 and TRBJ2-1; 13 nucleotides agree with TRBD2. The ends lost 4 bases at V and 6 bases at J; junction bases unmatched: 6. The germline V gene encodes CDR1 MNHEY and CDR2 SVGAGI. The CDR3 has 16 amino acids. CDR3 protein: CASSFPGLAGINEQFF. For the CDR3, the DNA is TGTGCCAGCAGTTTCCCGGGACTAGCGGGGATCAATGAGCAGTTCTTC.

This chain uses TRBV6-5 with TRBJ2-7; either TRBD1 or TRBD2 may fit D (5 bases each). The CDR3 consists of 12 residues. The V gene lost 5 bases and the J gene lost 4 bases, with 9 bases spanning the gap. Germline values: CDR1 MNHEY, CDR2 SVGAGI. The DNA for the CDR3 is TGTGCCAGCAGTCGAGGGGAATACGAGCAGTACTTC. Encoded protein: CASSRGEYEQYF.

The chain combines TRBV5-5 with TRBJ2-1, with a tentative D call TRBD1 (6 bases). This CDR3 contains 13 residues. V was shortened by 4 bases and J by 3 bases, with 8 bases between the two germline ends. Per germline, CDR1 SGHKS and CDR2 YYEKEE (reference sequence). For the CDR3, the DNA is TGTGCCAGCAGCATGGACAGCTACAATGAGCAGTTCTTC. Encoded protein: CASSMDSYNEQFF.

This sequence joins TRBV2 and TRBJ2-7; 9 bases align to TRBD1. Losses at the gene ends were 6 bases for V and 5 bases for J; bases not matched to a gene: 8. CDR1 SNHLY and CDR2 FYNNEI come from the germline V gene. The CDR3 sequence is 14 residues long. Here the CDR3 reads CASRRGQGYNEQYF. CDR3 sequence (DNA): TGTGCCAGCAGGAGAGGACAGGGGTACAACGAGCAGTACTTC.

The J gene is TRBJ2-7, the V gene TRBV7-2; D call uncertain. V lost 0 bases and J 2 bases, leaving 8 bases between the germline ends. In germline, CDR1 is SGHTA, CDR2 FQGNSA. The CDR3 covers 14 residues. DNA for the CDR3: TGTGCCAGCAGCTTAGCGGATTTGCCCTACGAGCAGTACTTC. This sequence encodes CASSLADLPYEQYF.

There are a few counts of this clonotype. The chain links TRBV5-1 to TRBJ2-5; D is unresolved. V was clipped by 0 bases and J by 5 bases, with 14 bases between them. There are 15 residues in the CDR3. Germline-derived CDR1 and CDR2 are SGHRS and YFSETQ. CDR3 sequence (DNA): TGCGCCAGCAGCTTGGAGTGGGCCGTGGCGGAGACCCAGTACTTC. Translation: CASSLEWAVAETQYF.

On this clonotype: A much larger clone differs from this one at a single base, so this may be a read error. The chain combines TRBV7-9 with TRBJ2-2; 8 bases fit TRBD1. Germline CDR1 reads SEHNR; CDR2 reads FQNEAQ (reference sequence). This CDR3 has 14 residues. The CDR3 reads CASPDRVITGVLFF. CDR3 nucleotide sequence: TGTGCCAGCCCGGACAGGGTGATCACCGGGGTGCTGTTTTTT.

The chain carries TRBV9 and TRBJ1-2; D possibly corresponds to TRBD1 (6 bases). Germline values: CDR1 SGDLS, CDR2 YYNGEE. Trimming pared 4 bases from V and 6 bases from J, leaving 16 bases between. The CDR3 contains 14 residues. The CDR3: CASSTNTGRHGYTF. The CDR3 nucleotides are TGTGCCAGCAGCACAAATACAGGGAGGCATGGCTACACCTTC.

The rearrangement joins TRBV4-3 to TRBJ1-6; D is ambiguous. Per the germline V gene, CDR1 is LGHNA and CDR2 is YSLEER. Trimming left V 1 base short and J 7 bases short, with 8 bases between. The CDR3 extends over 14 amino acids. CDR3 in DNA: TGCGCCAGCAGCCAAGGAGGGTTCAATTCACCCCTCCACTTT. Protein product: CASSQGGFNSPLHF.

At least ten counts were recorded for this clonotype. The chain employs TRBV2 and TRBJ2-1; D perhaps matches TRBD1 (6 bases). V shed 4 bases and J shed 9 bases, with 13 bases lying between them. Germline V gives CDR1 SNHLY, CDR2 FYNNEI. The CDR3 has 13 amino acids. CDR3 in amino acids: CASSVISRGEQFF. The DNA for the CDR3 is TGTGCCAGCAGTGTTATCAGCAGGGGTGAGCAGTTCTTC. Full variable domain (missing parts from reference TRBV2 and TRBJ2-1): EPEVTQTPSHQVTQMGQEVILRCVPISNHLYFYWYRQILGQKVEFLVSFYNNEISEKSEIFDDQFSVERPDGSNFTLKIRSTKLEDSAMYFCASSVISRGEQFFGPGTRLTVL.

This clonotype was counted only a few times. This chain joins TRBV3-1 and TRBJ2-7; D gene uncertain. Germline CDR1 reads LGHDT; CDR2 reads YNNKEL (reference sequence). Between the trimmed V and J ends, which lost 0 bases and 5 bases, there was a span of 8 bases. The CDR3 loop spans 13 amino acids. DNA of the CDR3: TGTGCCAGCAGCCAAGATAGGGCACACGAGCAGTACTTC. Its protein is CASSQDRAHEQYF.

This clonotype has just a few counts. V usage is TRBV6-5 and J usage is TRBJ1-1, with D possibly being TRBD1 (5 bases). The CDR3 spans 14 residues. Trimming removed 2 bases at V and 1 base at J, with 8 bases between. Germline V lookup: CDR1 MNHEY, CDR2 SVGAGI. Here the CDR3 DNA reads TGTGCCAGCAGTTACGGGGCTGGGAACACTGAAGCTTTCTTT. Translating gives CASSYGAGNTEAFF.

This clonotype occurred many times. The chain links TRBV7-9 to TRBJ2-5; no definite D call. The CDR3 extends over 14 amino acids. Germline lookup yields CDR1 SEHNR and CDR2 FQNEAQ (reference sequence). The V gene lost 1 base and the J gene lost 3 bases, with 9 bases spanning the gap. The CDR3: CASSLGFQKETQYF. DNA for the CDR3: TGTGCCAGCAGCTTAGGTTTTCAGAAAGAGACCCAGTACTTC.

The chain joins TRBV20-1 to TRBJ2-5, with TRBD2 matching over 11 bases. Per the germline V gene, CDR1 is DFQATT and CDR2 is SNEGSKA (reference sequence). CDR3 length: 14 residues. Trimming at V came to 5 bases and at J to 3 bases, leaving 5 bases not matched to a gene. The CDR3 spells CSAFSTSGKETQYF. The CDR3, as DNA: TGCAGTGCTTTCTCGACTAGCGGGAAAGAGACCCAGTACTTC.

This clonotype occurred many times. This rearrangement joins TRBV12-3 or TRBV12-4 to TRBJ2-7, with D unresolved. V was trimmed by 8 bases and J by 2 bases, leaving 10 bases between them. The CDR3 length is 12 residues. CDR3: CASATSPYEQYF. In DNA form, the CDR3 reads TGTGCCAGCGCGACGTCTCCCTACGAGCAGTACTTC.

The CDR3 DNA reads as TGTGCCAGCACCCTCGGGACACCCTCTGGAAACACCATATATTTT. Encoded protein: CASTLGTPSGNTIYF. The chain employs TRBV6-1 and TRBJ1-3; tentatively, D is TRBD1 (6 bases). V dropped 7 bases and J dropped 0 bases, with 13 bases sitting between them. The CDR3 extends over 15 amino acids. Germline V gene lookup returns CDR1 MNHNS and CDR2 SASEGT.